Listed here are 25 T cell receptor beta chains from one sample, sequenced in a study of blood T cell repertoires in COVID-19. Data came from immunoSEQ multiplex PCR; TCRdb stores just in-frame clones and leaves some out. The sample lists some 240,000 clones, 65% to 85% seen once, with roughly 13% in the top ten. The specimen sequenced was peripheral blood. These TCRs come from a human donor in a cohort sampled during active COVID-19.

This clone was recorded at least ten times. V is TRBV5-4 and J is TRBJ2-1; 14 nucleotides match TRBD2. V was pared by 1 base and J by 3 bases, with 3 bases of the junction left unmatched. Germline CDR1 is SGHNT and CDR2 is YYREEE (reference sequence). This CDR3 has 17 amino acids. The CDR3 region is CASSLLGLAGVYNEQFF. As DNA, the CDR3 is TGTGCCAGCAGCTTGCTGGGACTAGCGGGAGTCTACAATGAGCAGTTCTTC.

The chain couples TRBV28 to TRBJ2-1; TRBD2 aligns across 9 bases. Germline V gene sequence: CDR1 MDHEN, CDR2 SYDVKM. Losses at the gene ends were 3 bases for V and 3 bases for J; bases not matched to a gene: 9. The CDR3 extends over 17 amino acids. The CDR3 DNA reads TGTGCCAGCAGTTTCTCCCTAGGGACTAGCAGCTACAATGAGCAGTTCTTC. It codes for CASSFSLGTSSYNEQFF.

The V gene is TRBV4-1, the J gene TRBJ2-5; D is possibly TRBD1 (5 bases). Germline CDR1 MGHRA, CDR2 YSYEKL. The germline V and J ends were trimmed by 2 bases and 2 bases, with 9 bases remaining between them. This CDR3 is built from 14 residues. CDR3 coding DNA: TGCGCCAGCAGCCAAAATGGGGCGCAAGAGACCCAGTACTTC. Translated, it gives CASSQNGAQETQYF.

The CDR3 nucleotides are TGTGCCAGCAGCGGGATGGCGGGGGGGCCTCACACCGGGGAGCTGTTTTTT. Its protein product is CASSGMAGGPHTGELFF. The chain has TRBV9 and TRBJ2-2; 9 nucleotides agree with TRBD2. The CDR3 totals 17 residues. V shed 3 bases and J 3 bases; nucleotides not matched to a gene: 9. Germline CDR1 and CDR2: SGDLS and YYNGEE. The full variable domain, rest sourced from reference TRBV9 and TRBJ2-2, is DSGVTQTPKHLITATGQRVTLRCSPRSGDLSVYWYQQSLDQGLQFLIQYYNGEERAKGNILERFSAQQFPDLHSELNLSSLELGDSALYFCASSGMAGGPHTGELFFGEGSRLTVL.

The gene calls are TRBV28 and TRBJ2-7; 9 bases match TRBD1. The CDR3 runs 14 residues. Per germline, CDR1 MDHEN and CDR2 SYDVKM. Trimming at V came to 5 bases and at J to 7 bases, leaving 9 bases not matched to a gene. In DNA, the CDR3 is TGTGCCAGCAGTGTACAGGGGGCTCGGCGGGAGCAGTACTTC. Translation: CASSVQGARREQYF.

The V and J genes are TRBV4-2 and TRBJ2-7, with 8 bases lining up with TRBD2. The CDR3 consists of 15 residues. Germline CDR1 LGHNA, CDR2 YNFKEQ. The V and J ends lost 1 base and 3 bases, in that order; junction bases with no gene match: 5. The CDR3 loop is CASSQGESGSYEQYF. CDR3 sequence (DNA): TGTGCCAGCAGCCAAGGGGAAAGCGGGAGCTACGAGCAGTACTTC.

The CDR3: CASSQDRNIQYF. The CDR3 DNA sequence: TGTGCCAGCAGCCAAGATCGGAACATTCAGTACTTC. The chain uses TRBV3-1 (or the pseudogene TRBV3-2) and TRBJ2-4; the D is unclear. Germline V gene lookup returns CDR1 LGHDT and CDR2 YNNKEL (reference sequence). CDR3 length: 12 residues. Trimming pared 0 bases from V and 7 bases from J, leaving 4 bases between.

The V call is TRBV25-1, the J call TRBJ2-7; D gene uncertain. V was cut by 3 bases and J by 0 bases, with 6 bases left in between. Germline CDR1 MGHDK, CDR2 SYGVNS. This CDR3 region has 13 residues. The CDR3 DNA is TGTGCCAGCAGTGATTACACCTCCTACGAGCAGTACTTC. As protein: CASSDYTSYEQYF.

The V gene is TRBV10-3, the J gene TRBJ1-2; D not certain. CDR3 length: 14 amino acids. The V gene's germline CDR1 is ENHRY and CDR2 SYGVKD. V dropped 0 bases and J dropped 6 bases, with 11 bases sitting between them. CDR3 amino acids: CAISESGTADGYTF. CDR3 in DNA: TGTGCCATCAGTGAGTCGGGTACAGCCGATGGCTACACCTTC.

This chain links TRBV14 with TRBJ2-3; TRBD1 matches 8 bases. This CDR3 is 14 amino acids long. V shed 6 bases, J shed 7 bases, and the junction held 9 bases outside the gene matches. From germline, CDR1 is SGHDN and CDR2 FVKESK. The chain's CDR3 is CASSRPGGAYTQYF. CDR3 DNA sequence: TGTGCCAGCAGTCGGCCAGGGGGCGCCTATACGCAGTATTTT.

This clone turned up a few times. The chain couples TRBV19 to TRBJ1-1, with TRBD1 identical over 7 bases. This CDR3 spans 16 amino acids. V lost 3 bases and J lost 1; bases outside the gene matches: 8. Per the germline V gene, CDR1 is LNHDA and CDR2 is SQIVND (reference sequence). Written as DNA, the CDR3 is TGTGCCAGTAGTATCGAATGGACAGGCCCGAACACTGAAGCTTTCTTT. It encodes CASSIEWTGPNTEAFF.

This chain uses TRBV5-1 with TRBJ1-2; D not certain. From germline, CDR1 is SGHRS and CDR2 YFSETQ. The CDR3 is 14 amino acids. Trimming removed 0 bases from V and 8 bases from J, with 14 bases in between. The CDR3 is CASSLGGAMEGYTF. Here the CDR3 DNA reads TGCGCCAGCAGCTTGGGGGGAGCGATGGAGGGCTACACCTTC.

The rearrangement links TRBV5-6 to TRBJ2-2, with 7 bases lining up with TRBD2. V shed 2 bases, J shed 5 bases, and the junction held 3 bases outside the gene matches. The CDR3 length is 14 residues. Germline CDR1 reads SGHDT; CDR2 reads YYEEEE. The CDR3 spells CASSFGAGTGELFF. The CDR3, as DNA: TGTGCCAGCAGCTTCGGAGCGGGGACCGGGGAGCTGTTTTTT.

This clone was observed a few times. V is TRBV4-1 and J is TRBJ2-6; D remains unclear. CDR3 length equals 15 residues. The ends were cut back, 1 base at V and 0 bases at J, with 4 bases in the middle. Germline assignment: CDR1 MGHRA and CDR2 YSYEKL. DNA for the CDR3: TGCGCCAGCAGCCAAGGGCACTCTGGGGCCAACGTCCTGACTTTC. This codes for CASSQGHSGANVLTF.

J is TRBJ1-5 and V is TRBV27; D unclear. V was pared by 1 base and J by 1 base, with 17 bases between. The germline gives CDR1 MNHEY, CDR2 SMNVEV (reference sequence). This CDR3 is 18 amino acids long. The CDR3 DNA follows: TGTGCCAGCAGTTTATTCCCGTCGACAACATCGAGCAATCAGCCCCAGCATTTT. Translation gives CASSLFPSTTSSNQPQHF.

The chain employs TRBV28 and TRBJ1-6; 7 bases match TRBD1. Per the germline V gene, CDR1 is MDHEN and CDR2 is SYDVKM. The CDR3 sequence is 15 residues long. V lost 11 bases to trimming and J lost 3 bases; unmatched junction nucleotides: 10. This CDR3 reads CASHRDRGYNSPLHF. The CDR3 region has the DNA TGTGCCTCTCACCGGGACAGAGGCTATAATTCACCCCTCCACTTT.

The V call is TRBV9, the J call TRBJ1-1; TRBD1 might be the D (6 bases). This CDR3 contains 15 residues. Germline CDR1 SGDLS, CDR2 YYNGEE. Trimming shortened V by 2 bases and J by 0 bases, and 11 bases separated the two germline ends. CDR3 region: CASSVRTELNTEAFF. The CDR3 DNA follows: TGTGCCAGCAGCGTTCGGACAGAACTGAACACTGAAGCTTTCTTT.

This chain uses TRBV19 with TRBJ2-7, with 8 bases lining up with TRBD1. The length of the CDR3 is 15 residues. Germline CDR1 LNHDA, CDR2 SQIVND (reference sequence). V was pared by 3 bases and J by 5 bases, with 9 bases of the junction left unmatched. The CDR3 is CASSISAGGYNEQYF. The DNA of the CDR3 is TGTGCCAGTAGTATTTCGGCAGGGGGCTACAACGAGCAGTACTTC.

V usage is TRBV6-5 and J usage is TRBJ1-3; no definite D call. Germline V gene data show CDR1 as MNHEY and CDR2 as SVGAGI. The CDR3 covers 15 residues. Deletions cut 7 bases from V and 6 bases from J, with 19 bases between. CDR3 coding DNA: TGTGCCAGCAAGAACTCAGGCGGGCCCGCAAACACCATATATTTT. Protein product: CASKNSGGPANTIYF.

This clone has only one observation. The chain carries TRBV12-3 or TRBV12-4 and TRBJ2-3, with D tentatively TRBD2 (5 bases). The CDR3 is 13 amino acids. Trimming pared 6 bases from V and 6 bases from J, leaving 13 bases between. CDR3 protein: CASRDFGSDTQYF. The CDR3 coding sequence is TGTGCCAGCAGAGACTTTGGGAGTGATACGCAGTATTTT.

The V gene is TRBV30, the J gene TRBJ1-6; 9 bases map to TRBD1. CDR1 and CDR2 (germline): GTSNPN, SVGIG (reference sequence). CDR3 length: 15 residues. V lost 0 bases and J lost 7; bases outside the gene matches: 4. The CDR3 protein is CAWSVTGQGNSPLHF. CDR3 bases: TGTGCCTGGAGTGTAACGGGACAGGGAAATTCACCCCTCCACTTT.

The chain joins TRBV30 to TRBJ1-4; D uncertain. The germline CDR1 and CDR2 sequences are GTSNPN and SVGIG (reference sequence). The CDR3 extends over 13 amino acids. Trimming shortened V by 1 base and J by 8 bases, and 11 bases separated the two germline ends. The CDR3 is CAWSGVEGEKLFF. In DNA, the CDR3 is TGTGCCTGGAGTGGGGTTGAGGGAGAAAAACTGTTTTTT. The full variable domain, rest sourced from reference TRBV30 and TRBJ1-4, is SQTIHQWPATLVQPVGSPLSLECTVEGTSNPNLYWYRQAAGRGLQLLFYSVGIGQISSEVPQNLSASRPQDRQFILSSKKLLLSDSGFYLCAWSGVEGEKLFFGSGTQLSVL.

This clone was counted once. The genes are TRBV5-1 and TRBJ1-1; TRBD1 agrees at 9 bases. CDR3 length: 13 residues. The germline V gene encodes CDR1 SGHRS and CDR2 YFSETQ. Trimming took 7 bases from V and 4 from J; bases not matched to a gene: 5. DNA of the CDR3: TGCGCCAGCTCTGGACAGGGGCTCACTGAAGCTTTCTTT. This encodes CASSGQGLTEAFF. Filled out from reference TRBV5-1 and TRBJ1-1, the complete variable domain reads KAGVTQTPRYLIKTRGQQVTLSCSPISGHRSVSWYQQTPGQGLQFLFEYFSETQRNKGNFPGRFSGRQFSNSRSEMNVSTLELGDSALYLCASSGQGLTEAFFGQGTRLTVV.

V gene TRBV24-1 combines with J gene TRBJ2-1; 8 bases are a match to TRBD2. V was clipped by 4 bases and J by 5 bases; unmatched bases: 6. The length of the CDR3 is 15 residues. Germline CDR1 reads KGHDR; CDR2 reads SFDVKD. The CDR3, as DNA: TGTGCCACCAGTGACGCGAGCGGGAGCGACAATGAGCAGTTCTTC. Translation: CATSDASGSDNEQFF.

This rearrangement joins TRBV5-6 to TRBJ2-7; D gene ambiguous. This CDR3 is built from 15 residues. The germline V gene encodes CDR1 SGHDT and CDR2 YYEEEE. Deletions cut 2 bases from V and 0 bases from J, with 12 bases between. For the CDR3, the DNA is TGTGCCAGCAGCTTAATCACTTTAAACTCCTACGAGCAGTACTTC. Its protein is CASSLITLNSYEQYF.